This T cell receptor (beta chain) emerged from a study of shared clonotypes between healthy human individuals. General study results and limits: The study drew on few donors, limiting represented genetic and exposure-history diversity. Rarefaction exposed incomplete sorted-subset sequencing despite large depth.

The germline V gene has CDR1 MNHEY and CDR2 SVGAGI. Trimming pared 5 bases from V and 7 bases from J, leaving 11 bases between. CDR3 size: 12 residues. Nashville, Tennessee was home to all donors, who were Caucasian adults. Turning to this clone: Its antigen is unidentified.

Sequenced by immunoSEQ multiplex PCR; TCRdb stores in-frame clones only, minus some. The profile shows 400,000 to 600,000 clones, more than 95% of them singletons. The V and J genes are TRBV6-5 and TRBJ1-1; no firm D call. Sequencing was carried out using naive CD4+ T cells sorted from blood. Subset defined: CD45RA+ positively selected. This sequence originates from a woman in her 30s in good health. The CDR3 region is CASSDGRLEAFF. The CDR3 DNA sequence: TGTGCCAGCAGTGACGGACGGCTTGAAGCTTTCTTT.